One sample yielded the 7 T cell receptor beta chains listed below, sequenced in a study of CD8 T cells in ankylosing spondylitis. Each CDR3 protein gets one entry after TCRdb re-called the 5' RACE reads with MiXCR. This sample has 350,000 or so distinct CDR3 sequences, with roughly 12% found just once. Material: blood, either unsorted or a sorted T cell fraction (not recorded which). The receptors were gathered from a female donor with ankylosing spondylitis or in good health (not recorded which).

This clonotype occurred a few times. The chain has TRBV6-2 or TRBV6-3 and TRBJ2-7; weak D call: TRBD2 (5 bases). The CDR3 is 11 residues long. Trimming removed 8 bases from V and 4 bases from J, with 9 bases in between. Germline CDR1 MNHEY, CDR2 SVGEGT. In nucleotides, the CDR3 is TGTGCCAGCGAGGGTCGATACGAGCAGTACTTC. It translates to CASEGRYEQYF.

This chain links TRBV28 with TRBJ2-1; possible D gene TRBD2, 6 bases. CDR1 is MDHEN and CDR2 is SYDVKM in the germline V gene. The CDR3 consists of 15 residues. Trimming removed 1 base at V and 7 bases at J, with 14 bases between. Here the CDR3 reads CASSLSPGERNEQFF. CDR3 in DNA: TGTGCCAGCAGTTTATCCCCGGGAGAGAGGAATGAGCAGTTCTTC.

The rearrangement links TRBV19 to TRBJ2-1; 13 bases align to TRBD2. V lost 4 bases to trimming and J lost 2 bases; unmatched junction nucleotides: 8. Germline-derived CDR1 and CDR2 are LNHDA and SQIVND (reference sequence). The CDR3 runs 18 residues. The CDR3 DNA reads TGTGCCAGTAGTACGACTAGCGGGAGGAGACTCCCCTACAATGAGCAGTTCTTC. Its translation: CASSTTSGRRLPYNEQFF.

As concerns this clonotype: With a much larger clone just one base away, this may be a read error. The rearrangement joins TRBV28 to TRBJ2-3; tentatively, D is TRBD2 (6 bases). The length of the CDR3 is 11 residues. Germline-derived CDR1 and CDR2 are MDHEN and SYDVKM. The CDR3 region is CASQAGDTKYF. CDR3 coding DNA: TGTGCCAGCCAAGCGGGTGATACGAAGTATTTT.

This clonotype was detected ten times or more. The chain is built from TRBV29-1 and TRBJ2-3; TRBD2 matches 8 bases. This CDR3 has 14 residues. V lost 2 bases, J lost 2 bases, and 3 bases stayed unmatched. In germline, CDR1 is SQVTM, CDR2 ANQGSEA. CDR3 DNA: TGCAGCGTTGAACTAGCGGGCCCCACAGATACGCAGTATTTT. It specifies CSVELAGPTDTQYF.

This clonotype was found many times. The chain couples TRBV5-1 to TRBJ2-2; the D gene is possibly TRBD2 (6 bases). This CDR3 has 17 residues. Germline V lookup: CDR1 SGHRS, CDR2 YFSETQ. The V end lost 0 bases, the J end lost 6 bases, and 18 bases lay between the germline ends. CDR3 amino acids: CASSLERASISPGELFF. CDR3 DNA sequence: TGCGCCAGCAGCTTGGAGCGGGCCAGCATAAGTCCCGGGGAGCTGTTTTTT. Looking up the rest from reference TRBV5-1 and TRBJ2-2 gives the full variable domain: KAGVTQTPRYLIKTRGQQVTLSCSPISGHRSVSWYQQTPGQGLQFLFEYFSETQRNKGNFPGRFSGRQFSNSRSEMNVSTLELGDSALYLCASSLERASISPGELFFGEGSRLTVL.

For this clonotype: This may be a read error, as it is one base from a much larger clone. The CDR3 DNA reads TGTGCCAGCAGCCGAGGGGTAAATGAGCAGCTCTTC. Translated: CASSRGVNEQLF. V gene TRBV11-3 combines with J gene TRBJ2-1; tentatively, D is TRBD1 or TRBD2 (5 bases each). The CDR3 totals 12 residues. CDR1 is SGHNT, CDR2 YENEEA, per germline.